A single sample is the source of the 30 T cell receptor beta chains below, sequenced in a study of blood T cell repertoires in COVID-19. Sequenced by immunoSEQ multiplex PCR; TCRdb stores in-frame clones only, minus some. The table has roughly 330,000 clones, approximately 84% seen once. The sequenced sample was PBMCs or T cells enriched from blood (not recorded which). These TCRs come from a woman aged 18 to 35 who had recovered from COVID-19.

The chain uses TRBV6-5 and TRBJ2-7, with TRBD2 matching 14 bases. Unmatched junction bases numbered 5, after V lost 6 bases and J lost 4 bases. CDR1 MNHEY and CDR2 SVGAGI come from the germline V gene. The CDR3 runs to 15 residues. The CDR3 region is CASSLGTSGSYEQYF. The CDR3 region has the DNA TGTGCCAGCAGCCTAGGGACTAGCGGGAGTTACGAGCAGTACTTC.

This sequence joins TRBV5-6 and TRBJ1-5, with D maybe TRBD1 (6 bases). The V gene lost 4 bases and the J gene lost 1 base, with 15 bases spanning the gap. The germline V gene encodes CDR1 SGHDT and CDR2 YYEEEE. The CDR3 covers 16 residues. CDR3 amino acids: CASSQYTGRSNQPQHF. CDR3 coding DNA: TGTGCCAGCAGCCAATATACAGGGAGAAGCAATCAGCCCCAGCATTTT.

The gene calls are TRBV30 and TRBJ1-1; D is ambiguous. The germline gives CDR1 GTSNPN, CDR2 SVGIG (reference sequence). The CDR3 runs to 12 residues. V was trimmed by 3 bases and J by 5 bases, leaving 10 bases between them. In nucleotides, the CDR3 is TGTGCCTGGAGCCCGGGTGGGACTGAAGCTTTCTTT. Translating it yields CAWSPGGTEAFF.

The chain is built from TRBV2 and TRBJ2-7, with 10 bases aligning to TRBD1. V lost 1 base to trimming and J lost 5 bases; unmatched junction nucleotides: 8. CDR1 is SNHLY and CDR2 is FYNNEI in the germline V gene. This CDR3 is 16 amino acids long. CDR3: CASSEVGRDRGHEQYF. The CDR3, as DNA: TGTGCCAGCAGTGAAGTCGGGCGGGACAGGGGCCACGAGCAGTACTTC.

The sample holds a few counts of this clone. The chain carries TRBV5-4 and TRBJ1-1; D remains unclear. Trimming removed 0 bases at V and 1 base at J, with 7 bases between. Looked up from germline, CDR1 is SGHNT and CDR2 is YYREEE (reference sequence). The CDR3 extends over 14 amino acids. CDR3 nucleotide sequence: TGTGCCAGCAGCTTGGGTCCAGGGAACACTGAAGCTTTCTTT. Translating it yields CASSLGPGNTEAFF.

This chain uses TRBV14 with TRBJ2-4; 8 bases agree with TRBD1. Germline V gives CDR1 SGHDN, CDR2 FVKESK. There are 15 residues in the CDR3. V lost 5 bases, J lost 2 bases, and 5 bases stayed unmatched. The CDR3 DNA is TGTGCCAGCAGCTATCGGACAGGGACCAAAAACATTCAGTACTTC. Its translation: CASSYRTGTKNIQYF.

CDR3 nucleotides: TGCGCCAGCAGTTCGACTAGCGGCACAGATACGCAGTATTTT. Protein sequence: CASSSTSGTDTQYF. The V gene is TRBV5-1, the J gene TRBJ2-3, with 8 bases matching TRBD2. Germline V gene lookup returns CDR1 SGHRS and CDR2 YFSETQ. V was clipped by 5 bases and J by 1 base; unmatched bases: 3. The CDR3 is 14 amino acids.

The chain links TRBV9 to TRBJ1-3; the D is unclear. There are 17 residues in the CDR3. Germline CDR1 and CDR2: SGDLS and YYNGEE. V dropped 0 bases and J dropped 0 bases, with 13 bases sitting between them. CDR3 in DNA: TGTGCCAGCAGCGTAGGCCACAAAATAAGCTCTGGAAACACCATATATTTT. Residues: CASSVGHKISSGNTIYF. The full variable domain, completed using reference TRBV9 and TRBJ1-3, is DSGVTQTPKHLITATGQRVTLRCSPRSGDLSVYWYQQSLDQGLQFLIQYYNGEERAKGNILERFSAQQFPDLHSELNLSSLELGDSALYFCASSVGHKISSGNTIYFGEGSWLTVV.

This clone has just a few counts. The chain carries TRBV5-3 and TRBJ1-5, with TRBD1 identical over 10 bases. TRBV5-3 is treated as an ORF (open reading frame) with a function not yet certain. With 6 bases clipped from V and 0 bases from J, the junction kept 3 bases outside the gene matches. This CDR3 region has 15 residues. The CDR3 loop is CARNGTGDSNQPQHF. The CDR3 region has the DNA TGTGCCAGAAACGGGACAGGGGATAGCAATCAGCCCCAGCATTTT.

This chain joins TRBV18 and TRBJ1-1, with D maybe TRBD1 (5 bases). This CDR3 comprises 15 residues. Trimming cost V 5 bases and J 1 base, with 14 bases left between them. Germline V CDR1 and CDR2: KGHSH, LQKENI. CDR3: CASSARAGENTEAFF. CDR3 in DNA: TGTGCCAGCTCAGCCAGGGCGGGGGAGAACACTGAAGCTTTCTTT. Full variable domain (outside the CDR3, taken from reference TRBV18 and TRBJ1-1): NAGVMQNPRHLVRRRGQEARLRCSPMKGHSHVYWYRQLPEEGLKFMVYLQKENIIDESGMPKERFSAEFPKEGPSILRIQQVVRGDSAAYFCASSARAGENTEAFFGQGTRLTVV.

Here the CDR3 reads CASSWTMLGGSEAFF. CDR3 bases: TGTGCCAGCAGCTGGACTATGTTAGGGGGCTCGGAAGCTTTCTTT. This chain joins TRBV5-4 and TRBJ1-1; TRBD1 matches at 7 bases. The junction had 13 bases not matched to a gene; V was cut back by 3 bases and J by 8 bases. This CDR3 contains 15 residues. Germline CDR1 and CDR2: SGHNT and YYREEE (reference sequence).

This clone was detected once. The V gene is TRBV7-9, the J gene TRBJ1-1, with D uncertain. CDR1 SEHNR and CDR2 FQNEAQ come from the germline V gene (reference sequence). The V and J ends lost 3 bases and 6 bases respectively, with 11 bases between them. CDR3 length: 13 amino acids. The CDR3 DNA sequence: TGTGCCAGCAGCTTGAGGTCTTTCGCTGAAGCTTTCTTT. It codes for CASSLRSFAEAFF.

J is TRBJ1-4 and V is TRBV7-3; the D is unclear. V lost 3 bases, J lost 8 bases, and 16 bases lay in between. The germline gives CDR1 SGHTA, CDR2 FQGTGA. This CDR3 region has 15 residues. CDR3 in DNA: TGTGCCAGCAGCTTCCCCCCTCTCTCTTTGGAAAAACTGTTTTTT. Amino acids: CASSFPPLSLEKLFF. The full variable domain, with the rest looked up from reference TRBV7-3 and TRBJ1-4, is GAGVSQTPSNKVTEKGKYVELRCDPISGHTALYWYRQSLGQGPEFLIYFQGTGAADDSGLPNDRFFAVRPEGSVSTLKIQRTERGDSAVYLCASSFPPLSLEKLFFGSGTQLSVL.

The V gene is TRBV12-3 or TRBV12-4, the J gene TRBJ1-2; D gene ambiguous. This CDR3 has 13 residues. V lost 5 bases and J 8 bases, leaving 15 bases between the germline ends. CDR3 in DNA: TGTGCCAGCAGTCCCGGGAAGGCTGGAGGCTACACCTTC. Amino acid sequence: CASSPGKAGGYTF.

The chain has TRBV14 and TRBJ2-7; TRBD2 matches 8 bases. The CDR3 has 14 residues. J was trimmed by 2 bases and V by 4 bases; bases with no gene match: 4. Germline V gives CDR1 SGHDN, CDR2 FVKESK. CDR3 sequence: CASSREAGAYEQYF. In DNA form, the CDR3 reads TGTGCCAGCAGCCGGGAAGCGGGGGCCTACGAGCAGTACTTC.

J is TRBJ1-5 and V is TRBV6-1, with D uncertain. The CDR3 extends over 14 amino acids. V lost 5 bases and J 4 bases, leaving 12 bases between the germline ends. Germline loops: CDR1 MNHNS, CDR2 SASEGT. This CDR3 reads CASSYTNQNQPQHF. The CDR3 DNA follows: TGTGCCAGCAGTTATACTAACCAAAATCAGCCCCAGCATTTT.

This clone was detected only once. The chain combines TRBV7-2 with TRBJ1-5; no clear D gene. V lost 1 base and J 4 bases, leaving 5 bases between the germline ends. The length of the CDR3 is 13 residues. The V gene's germline CDR1 is SGHTA and CDR2 FQGNSA. CDR3 bases: TGTGCCAGCAGCTTAGTTTCAAATCAGCCCCAGCATTTT. Translation gives CASSLVSNQPQHF.

The gene calls are TRBV2 and TRBJ1-2; D perhaps matches TRBD1 (6 bases). V gave up 4 bases and J gave up 5 bases, with 14 bases separating them. The germline CDR1 and CDR2 sequences are SNHLY and FYNNEI. The CDR3 has 14 residues. CDR3 nucleotides: TGTGCCAGCAGTGCACAGGGAACTCTTTATGGCTACACCTTC. Translation: CASSAQGTLYGYTF.

The chain has TRBV4-1 and TRBJ1-1; 10 bases are a match to TRBD1. V gave up 1 base and J gave up 4 bases; unmatched junction bases: 6. The CDR3 totals 16 residues. CDR1 is MGHRA, CDR2 YSYEKL, per germline. CDR3 amino acids: CASSQGQGARGTEAFF. The CDR3, as DNA: TGCGCCAGCAGCCAAGGACAGGGGGCGCGGGGCACTGAAGCTTTCTTT.

The rearrangement joins TRBV7-9 to TRBJ1-1, with 9 nucleotides matching TRBD1. The germline gives CDR1 SEHNR, CDR2 FQNEAQ (reference sequence). The V gene end was trimmed by 5 bases and the J gene end by 0 bases; junction bases not matched to a gene: 7. This CDR3 has 16 amino acids. The CDR3 DNA reads as TGTGCCAGCAGCCGTCTCGGGACAGGGATGAACACTGAAGCTTTCTTT. Its translation: CASSRLGTGMNTEAFF.

This chain connects TRBV30 to TRBJ1-5; tentatively, D is TRBD1 (5 bases). Trimming stripped 3 bases from V and 1 base from J, with 13 bases between. The germline CDR1 and CDR2 sequences are GTSNPN and SVGIG (reference sequence). CDR3 length: 15 amino acids. The CDR3: CAWSGGTASNQPQHF. The CDR3 DNA follows: TGTGCCTGGAGCGGGGGGACCGCGAGCAATCAGCCCCAGCATTTT.

The chain joins TRBV29-1 to TRBJ2-5, with D maybe TRBD1 (5 bases). This CDR3 has 13 amino acids. Germline loops: CDR1 SQVTM, CDR2 ANQGSEA. The ends were cut back, 2 bases at V and 5 bases at J, with 12 bases in the middle. The CDR3 DNA is TGCAGCGTTGAACAAGGGAAGGGGGAGACCCAGTACTTC. This encodes CSVEQGKGETQYF.

V is TRBV7-8 and J is TRBJ1-6; D uncertain. The germline CDR1 and CDR2 sequences are SGHVS and FQNEAQ. The CDR3 runs to 17 residues. V was shortened by 2 bases and J by 5 bases, with 16 bases between the two germline ends. The CDR3 coding sequence is TGTGCCAGCAGCTTAATAGTAACGTCAAATCATAATTCACCCCTCCACTTT. Its protein is CASSLIVTSNHNSPLHF.

This chain connects TRBV25-1 to TRBJ1-1, with D hard to call. Germline V lookup: CDR1 MGHDK, CDR2 SYGVNS. CDR3 length: 12 amino acids. Trimming took 1 base from V and 8 from J, leaving 8 bases between them. The CDR3 is CASSESHREAFF. Here the CDR3 DNA reads TGTGCCAGCAGTGAATCTCACAGAGAAGCTTTCTTT. Full variable domain (outside the CDR3, taken from reference TRBV25-1 and TRBJ1-1): EADIYQTPRYLVIGTGKKITLECSQTMGHDKMYWYQQDPGMELHLIHYSYGVNSTEKGDLSSESTVSRIRTEHFPLTLESARPSHTSQYLCASSESHREAFFGQGTRLTVV.

The chain links TRBV5-5 to TRBJ2-3, with D possibly being TRBD2 (7 bases). The CDR3 consists of 15 residues. V lost 2 bases, J lost 6 bases, and 16 bases lay in between. Germline assignment: CDR1 SGHKS and CDR2 YYEKEE (reference sequence). The CDR3 bases are TGTGCCAGCAGCTTCTCTAGCGGAAGGGGGGATACGCAGTATTTT. This codes for CASSFSSGRGDTQYF.

The chain links TRBV19 to TRBJ1-1, with 8 bases aligning to TRBD1. The CDR3 runs 18 residues. The germline CDR1 and CDR2 sequences are LNHDA and SQIVND (reference sequence). Trimming cost V 3 bases and J 3 bases; bases outside gene matches: 15. The CDR3 nucleotides read TGTGCCAGTAGTATTACATGGGGCAGGGGGCGGCGAGACACTGAAGCTTTCTTT. Translating gives CASSITWGRGRRDTEAFF. Using reference TRBV19 and TRBJ1-1 for the parts outside the CDR3, the full variable domain is DGGITQSPKYLFRKEGQNVTLSCEQNLNHDAMYWYRQDPGQGLRLIYYSQIVNDFQKGDIAEGYSVSREKKESFPLTVTSAQKNPTAFYLCASSITWGRGRRDTEAFFGQGTRLTVV.

The chain employs TRBV5-1 and TRBJ2-5; TRBD1 aligns across 8 bases. CDR3 size: 15 residues. In germline, CDR1 is SGHRS, CDR2 YFSETQ. V gave up 4 bases and J gave up 5 bases; unmatched junction bases: 10. The CDR3 protein is CASSGRTGNGETQYF. In DNA, the CDR3 is TGCGCCAGCAGCGGCCGGACAGGGAACGGGGAGACCCAGTACTTC.

The chain couples TRBV28 to TRBJ1-2; weak D call: TRBD1 (5 bases). The CDR3 contains 12 residues. From germline, CDR1 is MDHEN and CDR2 SYDVKM. V was shortened by 5 bases and J by 8 bases, with 12 bases between the two germline ends. CDR3 region: CASSAQGGGYTF. CDR3 nucleotide sequence: TGTGCCAGCAGTGCGCAGGGAGGGGGCTACACCTTC.

V gene TRBV10-2 combines with J gene TRBJ2-7; 11 nucleotides align to TRBD1. J lost 1 base, V lost 8 bases, and 1 base had no gene match. Germline loops: CDR1 WSHSY, CDR2 SAAADI. The CDR3 totals 13 residues. The CDR3 reads CASRDRGSYEQYF. CDR3 nucleotides: TGCGCCAGCCGGGACAGGGGGTCCTACGAGCAGTACTTC.

The rearrangement links TRBV18 to TRBJ1-1, with a possible D match to TRBD1 (5 bases). V was cut by 5 bases and J by 2 bases, with 18 bases left in between. Germline values: CDR1 KGHSH, CDR2 LQKENI. The CDR3 covers 16 residues. CDR3 protein: CASSVPGLPLNTEAFF. CDR3 coding DNA: TGTGCCAGCTCAGTCCCGGGACTTCCTCTAAACACTGAAGCTTTCTTT.